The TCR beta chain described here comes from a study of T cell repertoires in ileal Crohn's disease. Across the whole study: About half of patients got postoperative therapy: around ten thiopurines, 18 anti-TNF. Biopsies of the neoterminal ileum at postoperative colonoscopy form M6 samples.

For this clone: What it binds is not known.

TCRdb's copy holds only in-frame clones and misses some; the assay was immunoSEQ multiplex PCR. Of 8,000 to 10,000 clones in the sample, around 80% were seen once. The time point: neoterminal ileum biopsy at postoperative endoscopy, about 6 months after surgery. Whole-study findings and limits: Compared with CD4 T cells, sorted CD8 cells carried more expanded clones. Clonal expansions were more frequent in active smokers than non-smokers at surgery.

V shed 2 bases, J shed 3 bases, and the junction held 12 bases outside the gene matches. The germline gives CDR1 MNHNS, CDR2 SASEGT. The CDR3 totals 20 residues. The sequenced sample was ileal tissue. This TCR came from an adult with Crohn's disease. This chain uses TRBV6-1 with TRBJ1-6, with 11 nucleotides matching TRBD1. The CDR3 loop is CASSESGGTGGIFYNSPLHF. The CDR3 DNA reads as TGTGCCAGCAGTGAAAGTGGAGGGACAGGGGGAATTTTCTATAATTCACCCCTCCACTTT.